This TCR beta chain was observed in a study of breast tumors, draining lymph nodes, adjacent tissues. V dropped 5 bases and J dropped 2 bases, with 10 bases sitting between them. CDR1 is MNHNY and CDR2 is SVGAGI in the germline V gene (reference sequence). The CDR3 totals 13 residues. TCRdb passed the multiplex PCR reads through MiXCR, listing each CDR3 protein once. The sample yields more than 20,000 distinct CDR3 sequences, about 70% seen once. The TCR sequence derives from a female donor with breast cancer. Some clones in this sample may be carry-over from other donors' samples. V and J are TRBV6-6 and TRBJ2-7; no definite D call. Sequencing was carried out using tumor-adjacent breast tissue. The CDR3 bases are TGTGCCAGCAGTAACGACGGAACCTACGAGCAGTACTTC. Protein: CASSNDGTYEQYF.